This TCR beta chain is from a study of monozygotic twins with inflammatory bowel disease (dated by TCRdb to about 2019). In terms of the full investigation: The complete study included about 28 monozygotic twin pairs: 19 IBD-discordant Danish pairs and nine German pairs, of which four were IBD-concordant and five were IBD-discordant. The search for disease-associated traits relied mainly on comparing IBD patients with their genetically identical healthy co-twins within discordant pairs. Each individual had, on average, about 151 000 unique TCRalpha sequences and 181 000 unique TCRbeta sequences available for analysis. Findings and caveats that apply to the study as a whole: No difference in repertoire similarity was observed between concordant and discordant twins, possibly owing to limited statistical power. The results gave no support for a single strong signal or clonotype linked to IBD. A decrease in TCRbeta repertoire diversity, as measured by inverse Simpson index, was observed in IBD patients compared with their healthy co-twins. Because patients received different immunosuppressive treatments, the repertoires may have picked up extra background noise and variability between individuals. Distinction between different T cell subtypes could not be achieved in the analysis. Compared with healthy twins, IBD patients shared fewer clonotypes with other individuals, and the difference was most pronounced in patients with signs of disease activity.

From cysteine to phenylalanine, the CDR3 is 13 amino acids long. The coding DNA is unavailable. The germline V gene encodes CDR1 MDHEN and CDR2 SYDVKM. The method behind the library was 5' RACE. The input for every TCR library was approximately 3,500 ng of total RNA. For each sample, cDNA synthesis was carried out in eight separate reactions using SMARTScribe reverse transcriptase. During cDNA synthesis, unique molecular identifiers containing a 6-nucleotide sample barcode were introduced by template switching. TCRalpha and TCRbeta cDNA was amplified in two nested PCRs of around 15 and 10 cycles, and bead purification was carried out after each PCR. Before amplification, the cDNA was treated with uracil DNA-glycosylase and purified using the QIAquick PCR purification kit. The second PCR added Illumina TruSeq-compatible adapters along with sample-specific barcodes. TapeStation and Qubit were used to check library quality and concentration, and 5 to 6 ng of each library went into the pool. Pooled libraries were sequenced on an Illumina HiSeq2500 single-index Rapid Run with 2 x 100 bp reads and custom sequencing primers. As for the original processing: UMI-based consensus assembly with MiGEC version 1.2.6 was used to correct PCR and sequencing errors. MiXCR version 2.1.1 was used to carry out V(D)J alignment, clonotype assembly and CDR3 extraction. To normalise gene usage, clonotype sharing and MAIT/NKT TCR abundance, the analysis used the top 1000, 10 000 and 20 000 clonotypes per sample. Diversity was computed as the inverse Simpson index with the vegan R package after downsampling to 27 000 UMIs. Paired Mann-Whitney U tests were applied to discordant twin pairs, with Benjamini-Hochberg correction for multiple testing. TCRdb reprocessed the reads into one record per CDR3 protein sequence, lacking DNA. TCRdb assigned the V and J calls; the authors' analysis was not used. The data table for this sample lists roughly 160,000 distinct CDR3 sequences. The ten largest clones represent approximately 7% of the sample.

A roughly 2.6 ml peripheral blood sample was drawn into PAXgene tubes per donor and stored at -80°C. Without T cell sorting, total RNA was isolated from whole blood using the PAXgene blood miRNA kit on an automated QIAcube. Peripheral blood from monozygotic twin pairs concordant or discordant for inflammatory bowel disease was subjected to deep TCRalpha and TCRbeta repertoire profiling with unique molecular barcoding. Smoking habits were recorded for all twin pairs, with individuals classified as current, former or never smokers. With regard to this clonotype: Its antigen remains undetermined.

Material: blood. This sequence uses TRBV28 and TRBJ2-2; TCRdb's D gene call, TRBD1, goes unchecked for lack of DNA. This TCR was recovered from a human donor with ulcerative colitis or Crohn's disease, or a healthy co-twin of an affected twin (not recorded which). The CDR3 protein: CASIPGSTGELFF.